This T cell receptor beta chain emerged from a study of glioma-infiltrating T cells. Broader study findings: Tissue-blood divergence was below expectation in non-neoplastic patients, above in gliomas.

Per germline, CDR1 LGHNA and CDR2 YSLEER. The CDR3 sequence is 16 residues long. V trimming: 4 bases; J trimming: 2 bases; junction bases outside the gene matches: 4. TCR alpha and beta CDR3 regions were amplified from RNA using iRepertoire nested multiplex PCR. In TCRdb, the multiplex PCR reads were re-called with MiXCR into one record per CDR3 protein. The repertoire includes more than 350,000 distinct CDR3 sequences, about 40% of them detected once, and around 12% sits in the top ten. A few counts support this clonotype. The antigen remains undetermined. J is TRBJ2-3 and V is TRBV4-3, with 12 bases that match TRBD2. The specimen sequenced was glioma tissue, nonneoplastic brain tissue, or PBMCs (not recorded which). The TCR was taken from a human donor with low-grade glioma or glioblastoma, undergoing nonglioma brain surgery, or in good health (not recorded which). CDR3 sequence (DNA): TGCGCCAGCAGCCGTAGACTAGCGGGAGACACAGATACGCAGTATTTT. Protein: CASSRRLAGDTDTQYF.